The entry below describes one T cell receptor (beta chain). This entry belongs to a study of blood T cell repertoires in COVID-19. The data were produced by immunoSEQ multiplex PCR, yet TCRdb's version contains in-frame clones alone and is incomplete. This sample carries 250,000 or so clones, 65% to 90% of them seen once, and the ten largest clones take about 1.7%. The junction had 8 bases not matched to a gene; V was cut back by 4 bases and J by 3 bases. This CDR3 region has 16 residues. Per the germline V gene, CDR1 is SGHNT and CDR2 is YYREEE (reference sequence). The sequenced sample consisted of PBMCs or T cells enriched from blood (not recorded which). This sequence joins TRBV5-4 and TRBJ2-1; 9 nucleotides match TRBD2. The TCR originated in a man in his forties who had recovered from COVID-19. CDR3: CASSRFAGGFYNEQFF. For the CDR3, the DNA is TGTGCCAGCAGCCGATTTGCGGGGGGGTTCTACAATGAGCAGTTCTTC.